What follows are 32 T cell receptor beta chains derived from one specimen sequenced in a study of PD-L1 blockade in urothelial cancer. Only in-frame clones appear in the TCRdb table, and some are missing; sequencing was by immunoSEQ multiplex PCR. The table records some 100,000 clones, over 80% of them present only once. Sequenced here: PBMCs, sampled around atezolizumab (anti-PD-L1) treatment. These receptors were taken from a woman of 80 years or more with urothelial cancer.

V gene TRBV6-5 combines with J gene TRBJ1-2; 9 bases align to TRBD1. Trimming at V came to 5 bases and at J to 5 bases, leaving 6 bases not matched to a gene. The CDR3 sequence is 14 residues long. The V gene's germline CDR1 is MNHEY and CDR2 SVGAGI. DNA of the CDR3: TGTGCCAGCAGTCGCACAGGGGGCCGGTATGGCTACACCTTC. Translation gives CASSRTGGRYGYTF.

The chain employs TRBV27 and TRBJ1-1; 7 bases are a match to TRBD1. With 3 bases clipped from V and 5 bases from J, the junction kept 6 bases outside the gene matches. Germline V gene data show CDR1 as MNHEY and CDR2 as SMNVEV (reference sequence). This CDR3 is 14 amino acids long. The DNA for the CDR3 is TGTGCCAGCAGTTTGGGACAGTGGGGAACTGAAGCTTTCTTT. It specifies CASSLGQWGTEAFF.

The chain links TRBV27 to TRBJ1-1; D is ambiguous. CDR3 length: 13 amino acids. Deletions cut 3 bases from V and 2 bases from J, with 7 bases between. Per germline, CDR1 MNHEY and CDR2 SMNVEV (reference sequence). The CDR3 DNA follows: TGTGCCAGCAGTTTCCTAGAAAACACTGAAGCTTTCTTT. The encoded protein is CASSFLENTEAFF.

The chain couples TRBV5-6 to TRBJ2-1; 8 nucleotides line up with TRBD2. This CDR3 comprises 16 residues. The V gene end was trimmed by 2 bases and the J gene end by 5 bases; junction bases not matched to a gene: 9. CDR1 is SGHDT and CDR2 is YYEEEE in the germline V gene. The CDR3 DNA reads TGTGCCAGCAGCTTATTTGGGACTAGTGGGGACAATGAGCAGTTCTTC. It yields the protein CASSLFGTSGDNEQFF.

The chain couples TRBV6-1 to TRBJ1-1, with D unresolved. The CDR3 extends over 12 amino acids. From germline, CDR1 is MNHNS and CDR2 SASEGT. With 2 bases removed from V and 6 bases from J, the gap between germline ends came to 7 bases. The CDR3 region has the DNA TGTGCCAGCAGTGAAACTCGTGCTGAAGCTTTCTTT. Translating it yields CASSETRAEAFF.

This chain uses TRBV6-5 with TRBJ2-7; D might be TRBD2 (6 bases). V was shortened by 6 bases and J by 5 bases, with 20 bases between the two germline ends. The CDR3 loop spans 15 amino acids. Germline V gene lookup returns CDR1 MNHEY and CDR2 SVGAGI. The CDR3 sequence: CASRPPLGGFNEQYF. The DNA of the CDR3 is TGTGCCAGCAGGCCTCCACTCGGAGGGTTCAACGAGCAGTACTTC.

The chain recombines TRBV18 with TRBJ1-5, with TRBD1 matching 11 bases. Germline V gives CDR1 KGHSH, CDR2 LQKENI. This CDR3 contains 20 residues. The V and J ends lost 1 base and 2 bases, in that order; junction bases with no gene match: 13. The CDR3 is CASSPLPGQGVPRGNQPQHF. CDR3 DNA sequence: TGTGCCAGCTCACCACTACCGGGACAGGGGGTCCCTCGGGGCAATCAGCCCCAGCATTTT.

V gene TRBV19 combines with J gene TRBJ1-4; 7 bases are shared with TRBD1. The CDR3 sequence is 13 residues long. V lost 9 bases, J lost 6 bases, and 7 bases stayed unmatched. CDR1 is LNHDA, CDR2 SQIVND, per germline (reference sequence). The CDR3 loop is CASRKGAHEKLFF. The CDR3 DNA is TGTGCCAGCCGCAAGGGGGCTCATGAAAAACTGTTTTTT.

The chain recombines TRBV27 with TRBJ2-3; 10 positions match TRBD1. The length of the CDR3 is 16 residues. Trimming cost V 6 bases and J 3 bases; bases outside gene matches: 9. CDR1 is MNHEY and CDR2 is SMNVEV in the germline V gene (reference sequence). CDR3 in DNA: TGTGCCAGCAGCTACGGGACAGGGGTTGGTACAGATACGCAGTATTTT. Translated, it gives CASSYGTGVGTDTQYF.

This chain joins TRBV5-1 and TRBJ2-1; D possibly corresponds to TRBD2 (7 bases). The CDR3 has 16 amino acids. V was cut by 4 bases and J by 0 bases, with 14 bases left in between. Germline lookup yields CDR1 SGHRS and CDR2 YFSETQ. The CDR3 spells CASSGGALSSYNEQFF. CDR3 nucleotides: TGCGCCAGCAGCGGGGGGGCGCTCAGCTCCTACAATGAGCAGTTCTTC.

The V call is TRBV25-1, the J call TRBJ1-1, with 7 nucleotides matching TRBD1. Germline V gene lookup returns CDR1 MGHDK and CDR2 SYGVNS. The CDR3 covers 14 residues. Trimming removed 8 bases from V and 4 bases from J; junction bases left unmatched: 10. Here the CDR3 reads CASRETGLGTEAFF. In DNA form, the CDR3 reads TGTGCCAGCCGGGAGACAGGGCTAGGCACTGAAGCTTTCTTT.

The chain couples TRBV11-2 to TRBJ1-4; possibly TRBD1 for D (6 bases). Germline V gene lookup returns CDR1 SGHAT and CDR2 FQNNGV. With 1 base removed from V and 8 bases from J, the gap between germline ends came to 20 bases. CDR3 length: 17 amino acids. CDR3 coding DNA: TGTGCCAGCAGCTTAGGTGCCCCGGGGGGCTTGGGAGAAAAACTGTTTTTT. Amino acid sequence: CASSLGAPGGLGEKLFF.

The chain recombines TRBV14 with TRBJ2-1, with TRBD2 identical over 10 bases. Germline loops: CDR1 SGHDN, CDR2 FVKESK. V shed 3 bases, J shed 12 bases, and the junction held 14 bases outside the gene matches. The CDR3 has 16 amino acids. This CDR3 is CASSQGGLAPARGQFF. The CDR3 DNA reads TGTGCCAGCAGCCAGGGGGGACTAGCGCCGGCCAGGGGGCAGTTCTTC.

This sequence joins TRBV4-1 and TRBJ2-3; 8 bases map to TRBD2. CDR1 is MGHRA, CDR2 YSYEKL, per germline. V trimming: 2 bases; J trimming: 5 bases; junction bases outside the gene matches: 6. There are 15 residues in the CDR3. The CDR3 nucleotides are TGCGCCAGCAGCCAATTATGGAGCGGGGGAGATACGCAGTATTTT. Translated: CASSQLWSGGDTQYF.

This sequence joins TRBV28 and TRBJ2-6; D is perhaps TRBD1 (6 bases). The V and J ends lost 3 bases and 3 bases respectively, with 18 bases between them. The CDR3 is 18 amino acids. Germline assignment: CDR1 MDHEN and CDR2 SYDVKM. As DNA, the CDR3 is TGTGCCAGCAGTTTCATCTCCGGGACATCTGGTGGGGCCAACGTCCTGACTTTC. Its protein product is CASSFISGTSGGANVLTF.

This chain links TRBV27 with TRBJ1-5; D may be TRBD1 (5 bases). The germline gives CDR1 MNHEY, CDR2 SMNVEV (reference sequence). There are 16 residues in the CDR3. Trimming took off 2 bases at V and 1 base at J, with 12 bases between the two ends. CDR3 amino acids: CASSLIGGISNQPQHF. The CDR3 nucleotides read TGTGCCAGCAGTTTAATTGGGGGGATAAGCAATCAGCCCCAGCATTTT.

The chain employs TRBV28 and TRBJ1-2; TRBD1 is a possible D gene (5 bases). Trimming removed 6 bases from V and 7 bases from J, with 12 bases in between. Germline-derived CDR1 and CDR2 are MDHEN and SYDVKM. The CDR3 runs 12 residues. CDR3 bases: TGTGCCAGCAGAATCGGGGGGGGTGGCTACACCTTC. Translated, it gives CASRIGGGGYTF.

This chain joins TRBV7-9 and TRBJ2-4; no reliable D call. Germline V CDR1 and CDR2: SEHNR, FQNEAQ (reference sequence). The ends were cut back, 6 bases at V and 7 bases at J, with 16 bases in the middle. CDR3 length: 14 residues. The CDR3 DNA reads TGTGCCAGCAGTCCGGCAGGCCCCCCGAACATTCAGTACTTC. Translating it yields CASSPAGPPNIQYF.

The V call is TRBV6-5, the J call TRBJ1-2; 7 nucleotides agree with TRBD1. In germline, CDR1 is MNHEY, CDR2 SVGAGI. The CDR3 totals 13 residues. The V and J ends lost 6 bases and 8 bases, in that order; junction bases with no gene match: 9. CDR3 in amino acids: CASSQRQGSGYTF. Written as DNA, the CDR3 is TGTGCCAGCAGCCAGAGACAGGGATCGGGCTACACCTTC.

This CDR3 is CATSRVGAIRGNEKLFF. The CDR3 coding sequence is TGTGCCACCAGCAGAGTGGGGGCCATACGCGGTAATGAAAAACTGTTTTTT. V is TRBV15 and J is TRBJ1-4; D is possibly TRBD1 (6 bases). CDR1 is LNHNV, CDR2 YYDKDF, per germline (reference sequence). The V and J ends lost 1 base and 4 bases respectively, with 16 bases between them. The CDR3 extends over 17 amino acids.

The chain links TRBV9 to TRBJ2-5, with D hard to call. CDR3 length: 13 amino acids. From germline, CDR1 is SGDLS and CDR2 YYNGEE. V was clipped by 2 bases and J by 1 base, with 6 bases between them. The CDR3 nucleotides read TGTGCCAGCAGCGTGCACAGCCAAGAGACCCAGTACTTC. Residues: CASSVHSQETQYF.

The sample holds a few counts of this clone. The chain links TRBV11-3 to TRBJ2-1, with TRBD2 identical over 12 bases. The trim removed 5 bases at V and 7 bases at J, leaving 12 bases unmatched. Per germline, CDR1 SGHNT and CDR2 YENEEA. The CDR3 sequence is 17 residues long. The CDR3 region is CASSPRTSGMGWNEQFF. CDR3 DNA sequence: TGTGCCAGCAGCCCAAGGACTAGCGGGATGGGATGGAATGAGCAGTTCTTC.

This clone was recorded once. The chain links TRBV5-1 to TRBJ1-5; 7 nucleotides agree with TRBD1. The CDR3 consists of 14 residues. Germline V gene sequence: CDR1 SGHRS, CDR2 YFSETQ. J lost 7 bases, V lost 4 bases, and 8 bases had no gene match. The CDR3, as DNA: TGCGCCAGCAGCCCAGGGGGAGAGGGGCAGCCCCAGCATTTT. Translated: CASSPGGEGQPQHF.

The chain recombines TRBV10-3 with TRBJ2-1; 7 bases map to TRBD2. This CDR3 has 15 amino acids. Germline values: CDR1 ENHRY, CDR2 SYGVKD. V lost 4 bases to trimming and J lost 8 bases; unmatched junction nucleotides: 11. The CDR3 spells CAISGRDYRGDEQFF. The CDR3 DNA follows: TGTGCCATCAGTGGAAGGGACTACCGAGGCGATGAGCAGTTCTTC.

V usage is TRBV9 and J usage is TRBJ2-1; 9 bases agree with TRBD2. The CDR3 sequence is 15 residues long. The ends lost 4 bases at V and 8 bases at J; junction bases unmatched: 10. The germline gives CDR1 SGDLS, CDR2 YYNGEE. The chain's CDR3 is CASSPPGLANDEQFF. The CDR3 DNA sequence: TGTGCCAGCAGCCCGCCGGGACTAGCAAACGATGAGCAGTTCTTC. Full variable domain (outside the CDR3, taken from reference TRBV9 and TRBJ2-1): DSGVTQTPKHLITATGQRVTLRCSPRSGDLSVYWYQQSLDQGLQFLIQYYNGEERAKGNILERFSAQQFPDLHSELNLSSLELGDSALYFCASSPPGLANDEQFFGPGTRLTVL.

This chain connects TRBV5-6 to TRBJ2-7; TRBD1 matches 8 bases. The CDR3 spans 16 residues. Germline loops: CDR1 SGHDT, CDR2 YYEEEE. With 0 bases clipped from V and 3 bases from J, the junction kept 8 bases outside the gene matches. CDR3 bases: TGTGCCAGCAGCTTGGGCCGGACAGGGATTAGCTACGAGCAGTACTTC. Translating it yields CASSLGRTGISYEQYF.

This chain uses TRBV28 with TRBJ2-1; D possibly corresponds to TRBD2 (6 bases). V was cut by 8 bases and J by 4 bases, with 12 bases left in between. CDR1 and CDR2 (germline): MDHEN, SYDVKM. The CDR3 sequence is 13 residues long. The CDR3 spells CASDGSPYNEQFF. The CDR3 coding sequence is TGTGCCAGCGACGGGAGCCCTTACAATGAGCAGTTCTTC. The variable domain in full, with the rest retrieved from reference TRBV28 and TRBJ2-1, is DVKVTQSSRYLVKRTGEKVFLECVQDMDHENMFWYRQDPGLGLRLIYFSYDVKMKEKGDIPEGYSVSREKKERFSLILESASTNQTSMYLCASDGSPYNEQFFGPGTRLTVL.

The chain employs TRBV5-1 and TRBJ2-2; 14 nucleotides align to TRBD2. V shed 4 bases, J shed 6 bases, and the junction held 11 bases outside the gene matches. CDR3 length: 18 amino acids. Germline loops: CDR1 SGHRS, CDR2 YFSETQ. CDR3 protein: CASSPTSGRAVGAGELFF. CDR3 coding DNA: TGCGCCAGCAGCCCGACTAGCGGGAGGGCCGTTGGAGCCGGGGAGCTGTTTTTT.

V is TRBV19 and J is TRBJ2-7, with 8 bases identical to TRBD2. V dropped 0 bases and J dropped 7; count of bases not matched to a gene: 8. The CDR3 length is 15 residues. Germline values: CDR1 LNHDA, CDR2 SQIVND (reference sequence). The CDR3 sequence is CASSIDDGRAREQYF. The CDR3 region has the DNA TGTGCCAGTAGTATAGATGACGGGAGGGCCAGGGAGCAGTACTTC.

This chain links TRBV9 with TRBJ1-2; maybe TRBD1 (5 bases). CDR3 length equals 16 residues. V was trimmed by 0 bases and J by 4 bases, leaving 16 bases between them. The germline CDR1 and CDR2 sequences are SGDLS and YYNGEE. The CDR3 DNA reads TGTGCCAGCAGCGTAGACCTCGGGGGAAGGGCCTATGGCTACACCTTC. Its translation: CASSVDLGGRAYGYTF.

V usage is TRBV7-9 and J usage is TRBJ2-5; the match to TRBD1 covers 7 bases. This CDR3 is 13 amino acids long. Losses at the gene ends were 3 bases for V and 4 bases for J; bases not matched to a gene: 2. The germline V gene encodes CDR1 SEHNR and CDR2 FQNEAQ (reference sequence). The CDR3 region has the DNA TGTGCCAGCAGCTTCGGACAGGCAGAGACCCAGTACTTC. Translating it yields CASSFGQAETQYF.

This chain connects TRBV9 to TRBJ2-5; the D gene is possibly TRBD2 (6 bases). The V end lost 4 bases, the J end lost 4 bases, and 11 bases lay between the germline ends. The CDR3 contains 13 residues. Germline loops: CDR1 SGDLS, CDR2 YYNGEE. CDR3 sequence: CASSPGGGETQYF. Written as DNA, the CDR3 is TGTGCCAGCAGCCCCGGGGGAGGAGAGACCCAGTACTTC.